Following are 22 T cell receptor beta chains from one sample sequenced in a study of low-dose radiotherapy and immunotherapy resistance in tumors. TRAV- and TRBV-specific primers, spanning alpha and beta chains, primed first-strand cDNA. Both a constant-region primer and a V-primer adapter served to amplify TCRs across 15 to 25 PCR cycles. TCRdb ran MiXCR on the reads and lists one entry per CDR3 protein. The sample includes approximately 84,000 distinct CDR3 sequences, roughly a sixth of them seen just once. The time point denotes: before trial treatment. This specimen was PBMCs, taken before treatment. These receptors were obtained from a male donor with prostate cancer.

This clonotype occurred many times. The chain recombines TRBV7-9 with TRBJ2-7; 7 bases are a match to TRBD1. CDR1 SEHNR and CDR2 FQNEAQ come from the germline V gene (reference sequence). The ends lost 5 bases at V and 0 bases at J; junction bases unmatched: 4. The CDR3 consists of 14 residues. The CDR3 DNA is TGTGCCAGCAGCCCAGGGGGAAGCTCCTACGAGCAGTACTTC. This sequence encodes CASSPGGSSYEQYF.

Notes on this clonotype: This is likely an artifact of a read error, given a far larger clone one base away. This rearrangement joins TRBV28 to TRBJ2-7, with TRBD2 identical over 9 bases. Trimming cost V 10 bases and J 9 bases; bases outside gene matches: 16. Germline V gene sequence: CDR1 MDHEN, CDR2 SYDVKM. The CDR3 length is 14 residues. CDR3 nucleotides: TGTGCCACCACTCCTGAGGGACTAGCAGTCGTGCAGTACTTC. Protein sequence: CATTPEGLAVVQYF. Looking up the rest from reference TRBV28 and TRBJ2-7 gives the full variable domain: DVKVTQSSRYLVKRTGEKVFLECVQDMDHENMFWYRQDPGLGLRLIYFSYDVKMKEKGDIPEGYSVSREKKERFSLILESASTNQTSMYLCATTPEGLAVVQYFGPGTRLTVT.

This clonotype was seen repeatedly, ten times or more. This chain connects TRBV19 to TRBJ2-5; TRBD1 or TRBD2 may be the D gene (5 bases each). This CDR3 is built from 15 residues. Looked up from germline, CDR1 is LNHDA and CDR2 is SQIVND (reference sequence). V shed 6 bases and J shed 2 bases, with 16 bases lying between them. CDR3 sequence: CASSLYRDGQETQYF. Here the CDR3 DNA reads TGTGCCAGTAGCCTTTATCGGGACGGACAAGAGACCCAGTACTTC.

This clonotype showed up many times. The chain recombines TRBV29-1 with TRBJ2-1; D remains ambiguous. Germline CDR1 SQVTM, CDR2 ANQGSEA. With 4 bases removed from V and 3 bases from J, the gap between germline ends came to 4 bases. This CDR3 spans 11 amino acids. CDR3: CSVVNYNEQFF. The CDR3 DNA sequence: TGCAGCGTTGTGAACTACAATGAGCAGTTCTTC.

This clonotype was counted at least ten times. The rearrangement joins TRBV2 to TRBJ2-3; maybe TRBD2 (6 bases). V lost 7 bases, J lost 9 bases, and 20 bases lay in between. This CDR3 has 14 amino acids. The V gene's germline CDR1 is SNHLY and CDR2 FYNNEI. CDR3 sequence (DNA): TGTGCCAGCACCTCCGTATTGGGGGGTTACACGCAGTATTTT. Translation: CASTSVLGGYTQYF.

This clonotype was detected many times. The chain couples TRBV6-2 or TRBV6-3 to TRBJ2-7; 9 bases match TRBD2. The germline V gene encodes CDR1 MNHEY and CDR2 SVGEGT. Trimming took 8 bases from V and 0 from J; bases not matched to a gene: 17. The CDR3 is 18 amino acids. The CDR3 DNA follows: TGTGCCAGCCCCACGCCCTTAGGGCTAGCGGGGTTCTCCTACGAGCAGTACTTC. As protein: CASPTPLGLAGFSYEQYF.

The table lists this clonotype with many counts. This chain joins TRBV7-9 and TRBJ1-2; D gene ambiguous. This CDR3 region has 13 residues. Germline-derived CDR1 and CDR2 are SEHNR and FQNEAQ (reference sequence). V lost 1 base and J 7 bases, leaving 10 bases between the germline ends. As DNA, the CDR3 is TGTGCCAGCAGCTTAGAAAGGATTGGTGGCTACACCTTC. Translation gives CASSLERIGGYTF.

Details on this clonotype: It differs at one base from a far larger clone, so likely a read error. The genes are TRBV10-3 and TRBJ2-1; TRBD1 agrees at 8 bases. V dropped 5 bases and J dropped 10; count of bases not matched to a gene: 10. CDR3 length: 14 residues. Germline-derived CDR1 and CDR2 are ENHRY and SYGVKD. CDR3 amino acids: CAISPRTGRDEQFF. CDR3 bases: TGTGCCATCAGTCCCAGGACAGGGCGGGACGAGCAGTTCTTC.

This clonotype was counted at least ten times. The gene calls are TRBV5-1 and TRBJ2-1, with a weak D call TRBD1 (6 bases). Germline V lookup: CDR1 SGHRS, CDR2 YFSETQ. The V and J ends lost 2 bases and 7 bases respectively, with 19 bases between them. The CDR3 contains 16 residues. The DNA of the CDR3 is TGCGCCAGCAGCTTAGGTTACCTGGGGGCCGGGAATGAGCAGTTCTTC. Its protein is CASSLGYLGAGNEQFF.

This clonotype was observed at least ten times. This rearrangement joins TRBV5-1 to TRBJ1-2; D is ambiguous. Deletions cut 7 bases from V and 8 bases from J, with 12 bases between. The germline CDR1 and CDR2 sequences are SGHRS and YFSETQ. The CDR3 contains 11 residues. CDR3 DNA sequence: TGCGCCAGCGGTACGGGAGGGGGCTACACCTTC. Translated: CASGTGGGYTF.

The chain links TRBV5-1 to TRBJ1-6, with D perhaps TRBD1 (5 bases). Per germline, CDR1 SGHRS and CDR2 YFSETQ. The CDR3 loop spans 15 amino acids. V lost 4 bases and J lost 8, with 16 bases in between. CDR3 loop: CASSRRPGRYSPLHF. CDR3 nucleotide sequence: TGCGCCAGCAGCCGTAGGCCGGGGCGATATTCACCCCTCCACTTT.

This clonotype was seen many times. The V and J genes are TRBV3-1 and TRBJ2-7, with TRBD1 as a possible D gene (8 bases). This CDR3 has 13 residues. V shed 4 bases and J shed 6 bases, with 13 bases lying between them. The germline V gene encodes CDR1 LGHDT and CDR2 YNNKEL (reference sequence). The CDR3 reads CASSPTGEGEQYF. The CDR3 DNA reads TGTGCCAGCAGCCCGACAGGGGAGGGCGAGCAGTACTTC.

Notes on this clonotype: A far larger clone is off by one base, so a read error is likely. The chain uses TRBV9 and TRBJ2-1; the match to TRBD2 covers 7 bases. The CDR3 consists of 16 residues. Germline-derived CDR1 and CDR2 are SGDLS and YYNGEE. After removal of 4 bases from V and 13 bases from J, the junction contained 20 bases not matched to a gene. CDR3 nucleotides: TGTGCCAGCAGCCCTCGGACTGGGAGGGGCCAAGAGACCCAGTTCTTC. Translated: CASSPRTGRGQETQFF.

This clonotype was picked up many times. The chain uses TRBV11-2 and TRBJ2-2; D may be TRBD2 (6 bases). V shed 0 bases and J shed 5 bases, with 7 bases lying between them. The germline V gene encodes CDR1 SGHAT and CDR2 FQNNGV. This CDR3 is built from 14 residues. The CDR3 DNA reads TGTGCCAGCAGCTTAGATCGGGAGACCGGGGAGCTGTTTTTT. Its protein is CASSLDRETGELFF. Complete variable domain (other parts from reference TRBV11-2 and TRBJ2-2): EAGVAQSPRYKIIEKRQSVAFWCNPISGHATLYWYQQILGQGPKLLIQFQNNGVVDDSQLPKDRFSAERLKGVDSTLKIQPAKLEDSAVYLCASSLDRETGELFFGEGSRLTVL.

This clonotype was found many times. The chain couples TRBV3-1 to TRBJ1-6; TRBD1 aligns across 9 bases. This CDR3 comprises 18 residues. From germline, CDR1 is LGHDT and CDR2 YNNKEL (reference sequence). The junction had 12 bases not matched to a gene; V was cut back by 2 bases and J by 7 bases. CDR3 protein: CASSQFPRTGTGNSPLHF. In DNA, the CDR3 is TGTGCCAGCAGCCAATTTCCCCGAACCGGGACAGGGAATTCACCCCTCCACTTT.

This clonotype was seen a few times. This chain connects TRBV20-1 to TRBJ2-7; maybe TRBD2 (6 bases). The CDR3 is 13 residues long. CDR1 is DFQATT, CDR2 SNEGSKA, per germline (reference sequence). The V and J ends lost 0 bases and 2 bases respectively, with 8 bases between them. CDR3 coding DNA: TGCAGTGCTAGAGACTCGGGAGCCTACGAGCAGTACTTC. Its protein product is CSARDSGAYEQYF.

This clonotype occurred a few times. J is TRBJ1-6 and V is TRBV5-1, with D possibly being TRBD1 (5 bases). Trimming removed 2 bases at V and 7 bases at J, with 7 bases between. There are 13 residues in the CDR3. Germline CDR1 and CDR2: SGHRS and YFSETQ. The DNA of the CDR3 is TGCGCCAGCAGCTTTGGACAAAATTCACCCCTCCACTTT. Amino acid sequence: CASSFGQNSPLHF.

A word on this clonotype: This likely came from a read error, as a far larger clone is one base away. The chain couples TRBV4-3 to TRBJ2-3, with D hard to call. The CDR3 length is 15 residues. V was clipped by 4 bases and J by 4 bases, with 15 bases between them. The germline CDR1 and CDR2 sequences are LGHNA and YSLEER. This CDR3 reads CASSLSLIGSDTQYF. The CDR3 nucleotides read TGCGCCAGCAGCCTAAGTTTGATAGGGTCAGATACGCAGTATTTT.

In its sample, this clonotype was seen many times. V and J are TRBV29-1 and TRBJ2-6; D gene unclear. Deletions cut 5 bases from V and 0 bases from J, with 5 bases between. Germline V lookup: CDR1 SQVTM, CDR2 ANQGSEA. The CDR3 has 13 residues. Here the CDR3 DNA reads TGCAGCGTTATGAGCTCTGGGGCCAACGTCCTGACTTTC. Amino acids: CSVMSSGANVLTF.

This chain connects TRBV5-1 to TRBJ2-4, with D possibly matching TRBD2 (6 bases). The tail of the sequence fits TRBJ2-5 better, so the J call may be wrong. The CDR3 loop spans 14 amino acids. Germline values: CDR1 SGHRS, CDR2 YFSETQ. Here the CDR3 reads CATRREEYQETQYF. CDR3 sequence (DNA): TGCGCCACCAGGAGGGAAGAGTACCAAGAGACCCAGTACTTC.

This clonotype has at least ten counts. The chain carries TRBV6-6 and TRBJ2-2, with D uncertain. Trimming stripped 1 base from V and 3 bases from J, with 6 bases between. Germline lookup yields CDR1 MNHNY and CDR2 SVGAGI (reference sequence). The CDR3 totals 14 residues. The CDR3 DNA sequence: TGTGCCAGCAGTTACTTTGTGGACACCGGGGAGCTGTTTTTT. Encoded protein: CASSYFVDTGELFF.

In its sample, this clonotype was seen many times. The chain is built from TRBV27 and TRBJ1-1; the D is unclear. CDR1 and CDR2 from the germline V gene are MNHEY and SMNVEV (reference sequence). The CDR3 totals 13 residues. V shed 0 bases and J shed 0 bases, with 2 bases lying between them. The CDR3 loop is CASSLSLNTEAFF. The CDR3 DNA reads as TGTGCCAGCAGTTTATCACTGAACACTGAAGCTTTCTTT.